This TCR beta chain comes out of a study of blood T cells in healthy people across ages. Next came a second PCR, run for about 7 to 11 cycles, which used a sample-barcoded 5' primer along with a J-beta primer mix. Every sample gave at least 2.5 million paired-end reads containing CDR3. TCRdb re-called the 5' RACE reads with MiXCR, one entry per CDR3 protein. The sample records about 720,000 distinct CDR3 sequences, more than 20% being singletons. Findings and caveats of the study: Measured against age, TCR beta diversity per million T cells decreased in a roughly linear manner.

Comment on this clonotype: Its antigen is as yet unknown.

These same data were also listed under a study on T cells of mothers and their children.

The origin of this receptor is a boy aged 5 to 17 in good health. The material sequenced was blood.

The CDR3 nucleotides are TGTGCCATCAGTGAGTCGCAGAATCAGCCCCAGCATTTT. Residues: CAISESQNQPQHF. V gene TRBV10-3 combines with J gene TRBJ1-5; unclear D gene. V gave up 0 bases and J gave up 4 bases, with 4 bases separating them. Germline assignment: CDR1 ENHRY and CDR2 SYGVKD. CDR3 length: 13 amino acids.